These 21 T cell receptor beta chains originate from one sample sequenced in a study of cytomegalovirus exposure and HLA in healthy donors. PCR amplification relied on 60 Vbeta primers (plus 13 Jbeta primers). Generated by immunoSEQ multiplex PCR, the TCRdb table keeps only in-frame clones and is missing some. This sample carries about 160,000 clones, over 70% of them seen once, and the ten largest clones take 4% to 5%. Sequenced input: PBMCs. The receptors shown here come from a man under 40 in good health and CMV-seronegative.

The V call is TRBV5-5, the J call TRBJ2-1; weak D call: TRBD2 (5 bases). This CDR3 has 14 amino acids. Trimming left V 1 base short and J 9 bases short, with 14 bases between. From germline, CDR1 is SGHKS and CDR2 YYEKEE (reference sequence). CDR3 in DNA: TGTGCCAGCAGCTTGACCCGGACTGTTTTTGAGCAGTTCTTC. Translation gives CASSLTRTVFEQFF.

As DNA, the CDR3 is TGTGCCAGCAGCTTGCAGGGGCTTGTTGATGAGCAGTTCTTC. It is translated as CASSLQGLVDEQFF. V usage is TRBV5-4 and J usage is TRBJ2-1, with D possibly TRBD1 on 6 matching bases. V gave up 1 base and J gave up 8 bases, with 13 bases separating them. Germline values: CDR1 SGHNT, CDR2 YYREEE (reference sequence). The CDR3 is 14 amino acids.

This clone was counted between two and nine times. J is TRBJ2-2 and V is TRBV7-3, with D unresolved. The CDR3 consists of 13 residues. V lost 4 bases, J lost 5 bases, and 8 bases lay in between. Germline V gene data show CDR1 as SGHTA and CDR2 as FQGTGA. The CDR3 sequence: CASSSPRTGELFF. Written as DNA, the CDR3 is TGTGCCAGCAGCTCCCCCAGGACCGGGGAGCTGTTTTTT.

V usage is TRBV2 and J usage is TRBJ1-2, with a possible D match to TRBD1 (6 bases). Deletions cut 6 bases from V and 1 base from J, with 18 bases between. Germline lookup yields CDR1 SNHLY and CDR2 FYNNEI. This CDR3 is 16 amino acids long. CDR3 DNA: TGTGCCAGCAGCCGTAAACAGGGTTTTAATAACTATGGCTACACCTTC. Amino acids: CASSRKQGFNNYGYTF.

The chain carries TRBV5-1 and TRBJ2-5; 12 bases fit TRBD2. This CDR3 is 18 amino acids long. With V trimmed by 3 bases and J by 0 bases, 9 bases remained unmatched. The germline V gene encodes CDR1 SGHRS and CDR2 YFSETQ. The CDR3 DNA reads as TGCGCCAGCAGCTACAGACTAGCGGGAGCCCTGTACCAAGAGACCCAGTACTTC. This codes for CASSYRLAGALYQETQYF.

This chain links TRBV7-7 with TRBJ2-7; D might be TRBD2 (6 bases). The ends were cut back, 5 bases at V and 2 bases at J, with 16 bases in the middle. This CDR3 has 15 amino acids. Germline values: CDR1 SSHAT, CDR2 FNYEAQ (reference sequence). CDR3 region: CASSPGGTATYEQYF. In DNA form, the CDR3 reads TGTGCCAGCAGCCCTGGAGGGACTGCTACCTACGAGCAGTACTTC.

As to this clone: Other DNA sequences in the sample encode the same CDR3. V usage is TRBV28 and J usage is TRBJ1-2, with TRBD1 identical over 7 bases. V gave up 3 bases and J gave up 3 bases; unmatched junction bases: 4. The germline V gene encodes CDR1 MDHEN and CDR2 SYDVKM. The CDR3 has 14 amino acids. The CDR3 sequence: CASSFQGEDYGYTF. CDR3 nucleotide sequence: TGTGCCAGCAGTTTTCAGGGGGAGGACTATGGCTACACCTTC.

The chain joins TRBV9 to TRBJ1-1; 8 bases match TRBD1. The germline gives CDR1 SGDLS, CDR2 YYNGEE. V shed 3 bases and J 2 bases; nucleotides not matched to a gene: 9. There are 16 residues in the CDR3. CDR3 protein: CASSEPRTGQNTEAFF. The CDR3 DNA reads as TGTGCCAGCAGCGAGCCCCGGACAGGGCAAAACACTGAAGCTTTCTTT.

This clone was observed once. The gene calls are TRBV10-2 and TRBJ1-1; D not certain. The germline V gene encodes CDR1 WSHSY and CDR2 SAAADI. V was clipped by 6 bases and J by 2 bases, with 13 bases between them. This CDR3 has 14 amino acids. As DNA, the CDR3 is TGCGCCAGCAGCTCCGGGTCGGTAAACACTGAAGCTTTCTTT. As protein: CASSSGSVNTEAFF.

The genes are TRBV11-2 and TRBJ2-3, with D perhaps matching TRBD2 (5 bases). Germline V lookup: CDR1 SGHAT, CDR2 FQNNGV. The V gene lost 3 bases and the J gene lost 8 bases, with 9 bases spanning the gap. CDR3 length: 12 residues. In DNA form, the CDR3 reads TGTGCCAGCAGCTTGGACTTGAGTACGCAGTATTTT. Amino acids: CASSLDLSTQYF.

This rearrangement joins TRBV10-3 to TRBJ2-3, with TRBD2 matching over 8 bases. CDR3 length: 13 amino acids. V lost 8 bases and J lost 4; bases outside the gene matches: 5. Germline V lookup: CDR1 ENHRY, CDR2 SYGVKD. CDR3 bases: TGTGCCATCTCGGGAGGGAGGTCAGATACGCAGTATTTT. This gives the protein CAISGGRSDTQYF.

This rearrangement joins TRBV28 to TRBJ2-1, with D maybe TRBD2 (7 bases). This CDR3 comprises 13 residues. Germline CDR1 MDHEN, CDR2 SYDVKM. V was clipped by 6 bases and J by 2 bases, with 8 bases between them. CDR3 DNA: TGTGCCAGCAGAGGGGGGGCCTACAATGAGCAGTTCTTC. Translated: CASRGGAYNEQFF.

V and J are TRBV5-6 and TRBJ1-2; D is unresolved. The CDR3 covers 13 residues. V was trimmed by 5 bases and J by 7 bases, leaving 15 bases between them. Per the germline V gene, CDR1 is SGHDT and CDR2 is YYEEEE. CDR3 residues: CASSAEFRGGYTF. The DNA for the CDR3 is TGTGCCAGCAGTGCGGAATTTCGGGGTGGCTACACCTTC.

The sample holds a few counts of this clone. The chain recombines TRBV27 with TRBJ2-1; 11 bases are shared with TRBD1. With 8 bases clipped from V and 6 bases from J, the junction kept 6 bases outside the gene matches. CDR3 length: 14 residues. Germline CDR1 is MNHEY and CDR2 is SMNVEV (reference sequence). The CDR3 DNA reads TGTGCCAGCCTTACCGGGACAGGGGGCAATGAGCAGTTCTTC. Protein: CASLTGTGGNEQFF.

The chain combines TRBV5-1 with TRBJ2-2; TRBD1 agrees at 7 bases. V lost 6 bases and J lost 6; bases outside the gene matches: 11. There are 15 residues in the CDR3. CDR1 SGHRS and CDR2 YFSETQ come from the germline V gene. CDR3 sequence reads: CASTLQQGVAGELFF. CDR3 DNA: TGCGCCAGCACCCTACAGCAGGGGGTCGCCGGGGAGCTGTTTTTT.

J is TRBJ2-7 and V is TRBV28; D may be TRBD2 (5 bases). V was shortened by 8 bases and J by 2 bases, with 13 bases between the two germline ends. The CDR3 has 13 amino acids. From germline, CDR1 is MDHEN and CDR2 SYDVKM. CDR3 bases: TGTGCCAGCTCCTTGGACTTGGCCTACGAGCAGTACTTC. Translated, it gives CASSLDLAYEQYF.

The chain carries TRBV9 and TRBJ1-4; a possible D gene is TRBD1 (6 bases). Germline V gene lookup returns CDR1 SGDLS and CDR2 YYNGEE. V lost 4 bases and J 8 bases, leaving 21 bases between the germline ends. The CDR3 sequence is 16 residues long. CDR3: CASSNPNRGGGEKLFF. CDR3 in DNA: TGTGCCAGCAGCAACCCGAATAGGGGAGGGGGGGAAAAACTGTTTTTT. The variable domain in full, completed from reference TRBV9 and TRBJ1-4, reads DSGVTQTPKHLITATGQRVTLRCSPRSGDLSVYWYQQSLDQGLQFLIQYYNGEERAKGNILERFSAQQFPDLHSELNLSSLELGDSALYFCASSNPNRGGGEKLFFGSGTQLSVL.

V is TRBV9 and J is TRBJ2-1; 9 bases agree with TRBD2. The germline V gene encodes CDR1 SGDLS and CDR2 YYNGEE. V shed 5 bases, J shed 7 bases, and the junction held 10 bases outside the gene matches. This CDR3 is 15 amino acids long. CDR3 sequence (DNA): TGTGCCAGCAGGCGGAATAGCGGGAGCGATAATGAGCAGTTCTTC. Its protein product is CASRRNSGSDNEQFF.

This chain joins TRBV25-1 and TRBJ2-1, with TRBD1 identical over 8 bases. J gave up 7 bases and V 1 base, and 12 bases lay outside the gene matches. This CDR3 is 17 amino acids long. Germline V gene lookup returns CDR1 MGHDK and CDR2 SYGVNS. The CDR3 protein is CASSESRDRFLGNEQFF. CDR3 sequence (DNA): TGTGCCAGCAGTGAATCCAGGGACAGGTTCTTGGGGAATGAGCAGTTCTTC.

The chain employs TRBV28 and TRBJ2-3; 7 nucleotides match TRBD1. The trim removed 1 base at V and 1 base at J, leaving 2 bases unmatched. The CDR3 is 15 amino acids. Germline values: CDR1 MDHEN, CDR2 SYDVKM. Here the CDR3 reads CASSLFGTGTDTQYF. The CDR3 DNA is TGTGCCAGCAGTTTATTCGGGACAGGCACAGATACGCAGTATTTT.

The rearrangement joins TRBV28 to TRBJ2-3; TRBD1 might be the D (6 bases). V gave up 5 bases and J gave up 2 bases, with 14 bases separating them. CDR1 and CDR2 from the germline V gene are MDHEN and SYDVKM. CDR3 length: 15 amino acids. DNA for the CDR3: TGTGCCAGCAGTCAACTAGGGGGAGCCACAGATACGCAGTATTTT. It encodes CASSQLGGATDTQYF.